These 30 T cell receptor beta chains were all obtained from the same sample, sequenced in a study of blood T cell repertoires in COVID-19. This table comes from immunoSEQ multiplex PCR, and its TCRdb copy is limited to in-frame clones, with some not included. The sample contains 85,000 to 100,000 clones, about nine tenths of which appear only once. Input material: peripheral blood. The source is a man aged 55-75 years with acute or convalescent COVID-19.

J is TRBJ2-2 and V is TRBV5-4; the D gene is possibly TRBD1 (5 bases). CDR1 and CDR2 from the germline V gene are SGHNT and YYREEE (reference sequence). Trimming took off 0 bases at V and 3 bases at J, with 9 bases between the two ends. CDR3 length: 15 residues. DNA of the CDR3: TGTGCCAGCAGCTTGGGGGGCAGACACACCGGGGAGCTGTTTTTT. It translates to CASSLGGRHTGELFF.

The genes are TRBV12-5 and TRBJ1-1; TRBD1 matches at 8 bases. The CDR3 spans 13 residues. After removal of 8 bases from V and 4 bases from J, the junction contained 6 bases not matched to a gene. Looked up from germline, CDR1 is LGHNT and CDR2 is FRNRAP. CDR3 nucleotides: TGTGCTAGTTCTCAGGGGGCGCCCACTGAAGCTTTCTTT. Translating it yields CASSQGAPTEAFF.

This clone was detected only a few times. The V gene is TRBV3-1 (or the pseudogene TRBV3-2), the J gene TRBJ1-3; D might be TRBD1 (5 bases). The germline gives CDR1 LGHDT, CDR2 YNNKEL (reference sequence). This CDR3 contains 15 residues. Trimming took 5 bases from V and 0 from J, leaving 11 bases between them. The chain's CDR3 is CASSNQQGSGNTIYF. The CDR3 DNA reads TGTGCCAGCAGCAATCAGCAGGGCTCTGGAAACACCATATATTTT.

The V gene is TRBV18, the J gene TRBJ2-7; no reliable D call. The CDR3 spans 13 residues. Trimming took off 6 bases at V and 3 bases at J, with 12 bases between the two ends. From germline, CDR1 is KGHSH and CDR2 LQKENI. The CDR3 DNA sequence: TGTGCCAGCTCCCTCGTTCGAGACTACGAGCAGTACTTC. This encodes CASSLVRDYEQYF.

The rearrangement joins TRBV30 to TRBJ2-3, with a weak D call TRBD2 (7 bases). Germline V gene data show CDR1 as GTSNPN and CDR2 as SVGIG (reference sequence). The CDR3 runs 15 residues. Trimming took 4 bases from V and 7 from J, leaving 21 bases between them. The CDR3 loop reads CAWTLSRGGIHTQYF. Written as DNA, the CDR3 is TGTGCCTGGACCCTATCACGCGGGGGCATTCATACGCAGTATTTT.

This clone was picked up one time. The V gene is TRBV6-6, the J gene TRBJ1-2, with D perhaps TRBD1 (6 bases). V was clipped by 6 bases and J by 0 bases, with 14 bases between them. Germline lookup yields CDR1 MNHNY and CDR2 SVGAGI (reference sequence). CDR3 length: 15 amino acids. CDR3 sequence: CASSRKDSANYGYTF. CDR3 DNA: TGTGCCAGCAGCCGGAAGGACAGCGCTAACTATGGCTACACCTTC.

CDR3 DNA: TGCGCCAGCAGCTTGGGCGGGTCTCGAACAGATACGCAGTATTTT. Its translation: CASSLGGSRTDTQYF. The V gene is TRBV5-1, the J gene TRBJ2-3; possibly TRBD2 for D (5 bases). Germline CDR1 is SGHRS and CDR2 is YFSETQ. Trimming took off 0 bases at V and 3 bases at J, with 11 bases between the two ends. CDR3 size: 15 residues.

The J gene is TRBJ2-2, the V gene TRBV11-2, with 8 bases that match TRBD1. Looked up from germline, CDR1 is SGHAT and CDR2 is FQNNGV. Unmatched junction bases numbered 3, after V lost 4 bases and J lost 5 bases. The CDR3 is made up of 14 amino acids. For the CDR3, the DNA is TGTGCCAGCAGCTCACAGGGGGATACCGGGGAGCTGTTTTTT. Translation gives CASSSQGDTGELFF.

The chain combines TRBV5-1 with TRBJ1-6; D possibly corresponds to TRBD1 (5 bases). The CDR3 spans 16 residues. V gave up 4 bases and J gave up 4 bases, with 15 bases separating them. The germline gives CDR1 SGHRS, CDR2 YFSETQ. CDR3 coding DNA: TGCGCCAGCAGCCTGACCCGACAGCCTTATAATTCACCCCTCCACTTT. Translating gives CASSLTRQPYNSPLHF. The full variable domain, its missing parts supplied by reference TRBV5-1 and TRBJ1-6, is KAGVTQTPRYLIKTRGQQVTLSCSPISGHRSVSWYQQTPGQGLQFLFEYFSETQRNKGNFPGRFSGRQFSNSRSEMNVSTLELGDSALYLCASSLTRQPYNSPLHFGNGTRLTVT.

This clone came up once. The CDR3 protein is CASSSRQGNTEAFF. In DNA, the CDR3 is TGTGCCAGCAGCTCCCGCCAGGGGAACACTGAAGCTTTCTTT. This sequence joins TRBV14 and TRBJ1-1, with D perhaps matching TRBD1 (5 bases). With 5 bases removed from V and 1 base from J, the gap between germline ends came to 11 bases. The CDR3 has 14 residues. Looked up from germline, CDR1 is SGHDN and CDR2 is FVKESK.

The chain joins TRBV5-4 to TRBJ1-2; D might be TRBD1 (5 bases). The V end lost 4 bases, the J end lost 5 bases, and 15 bases lay between the germline ends. Germline CDR1 and CDR2: SGHNT and YYREEE (reference sequence). The CDR3 has 14 residues. The CDR3 loop is CASSRAGVLYGYTF. DNA of the CDR3: TGTGCCAGCAGCAGGGCGGGGGTCTTATATGGCTACACCTTC.

CDR3 in amino acids: CASTSRAGNQPQHF. CDR3 DNA sequence: TGTGCCAGTACTTCCAGGGCGGGCAATCAGCCCCAGCATTTT. The chain is built from TRBV19 and TRBJ1-5, with D perhaps matching TRBD1 (5 bases). Germline V gives CDR1 LNHDA, CDR2 SQIVND (reference sequence). V lost 7 bases to trimming and J lost 2 bases, with 12 bases between them. This CDR3 is built from 14 residues. The full variable domain, rest sourced from reference TRBV19 and TRBJ1-5, is DGGITQSPKYLFRKEGQNVTLSCEQNLNHDAMYWYRQDPGQGLRLIYYSQIVNDFQKGDIAEGYSVSREKKESFPLTVTSAQKNPTAFYLCASTSRAGNQPQHFGDGTRLSIL.

This chain connects TRBV6-5 to TRBJ1-1; D is unresolved. Trimming shortened V by 6 bases and J by 0 bases, and 14 bases separated the two germline ends. Germline V gene lookup returns CDR1 MNHEY and CDR2 SVGAGI. The CDR3 contains 15 residues. CDR3: CASSRPPGVNTEAFF. The CDR3 region has the DNA TGTGCCAGCAGCCGGCCCCCTGGAGTGAACACTGAAGCTTTCTTT.

This rearrangement joins TRBV5-5 to TRBJ1-2, with D hard to call. CDR3 length: 17 amino acids. Germline assignment: CDR1 SGHKS and CDR2 YYEKEE (reference sequence). Trimming stripped 1 base from V and 6 bases from J, with 22 bases between. The CDR3 region is CASSLRFQRGYSHGYTF. CDR3 nucleotides: TGTGCCAGCAGCTTGCGTTTTCAGCGAGGTTACTCGCATGGCTACACCTTC.

The genes are TRBV3-1 (or the pseudogene TRBV3-2) and TRBJ1-2, with 7 nucleotides matching TRBD1. The length of the CDR3 is 16 residues. J was trimmed by 6 bases and V by 1 base; bases with no gene match: 11. In germline, CDR1 is LGHDT, CDR2 YNNKEL (reference sequence). Here the CDR3 DNA reads TGTGCCAGCAGCCAAGTAGGCCGACAGGGATACAATGGCTACACCTTC. Translating it yields CASSQVGRQGYNGYTF.

The chain employs TRBV12-5 and TRBJ1-1; TRBD1 matches at 9 bases. V dropped 5 bases and J dropped 4; count of bases not matched to a gene: 5. CDR1 is LGHNT and CDR2 is FRNRAP in the germline V gene. The length of the CDR3 is 14 residues. For the CDR3, the DNA is TGTGCTAGTGGTCATAAGACAGGGGGCACTGAAGCTTTCTTT. Amino acids: CASGHKTGGTEAFF. The variable domain in full, completed from reference TRBV12-5 and TRBJ1-1, reads DARVTQTPRHKVTEMGQEVTMRCQPILGHNTVFWYRQTMMQGLELLAYFRNRAPLDDSGMPKDRFSAEMPDATLATLKIQPSEPRDSAVYFCASGHKTGGTEAFFGQGTRLTVV.

The chain joins TRBV5-1 to TRBJ1-4; D is uncertain. Trimming removed 0 bases at V and 3 bases at J, with 9 bases between. Germline values: CDR1 SGHRS, CDR2 YFSETQ. CDR3 size: 15 residues. CDR3 nucleotides: TGCGCCAGCAGCTTGGGGCCGATCGCTAATGAAAAACTGTTTTTT. This sequence encodes CASSLGPIANEKLFF.

The rearrangement links TRBV20-1 to TRBJ1-4, with TRBD1 identical over 7 bases. The CDR3 consists of 11 residues. V lost 5 bases to trimming and J lost 11 bases; unmatched junction nucleotides: 5. From germline, CDR1 is DFQATT and CDR2 SNEGSKA (reference sequence). This chain's CDR3 is CSAGPGGKLFF. Written as DNA, the CDR3 is TGCAGTGCTGGCCCAGGGGGGAAACTGTTTTTT.

The chain is built from TRBV18 and TRBJ1-2; TRBD1 aligns across 10 bases. In germline, CDR1 is KGHSH, CDR2 LQKENI. The J segment lost 1 base and the V segment lost 10 bases, leaving 3 bases of the junction unmatched. This CDR3 is built from 13 residues. The CDR3 sequence is CATGQGVNYGYTF. For the CDR3, the DNA is TGTGCCACCGGACAGGGGGTTAACTATGGCTACACCTTC.

This chain connects TRBV2 to TRBJ1-6; 8 nucleotides align to TRBD1. Trimming removed 6 bases from V and 2 bases from J; junction bases left unmatched: 3. This CDR3 has 15 residues. Germline values: CDR1 SNHLY, CDR2 FYNNEI. The CDR3 nucleotides are TGTGCCAGCAGCGAACAGGGGGCCTATAATTCACCCCTCCACTTT. This sequence encodes CASSEQGAYNSPLHF.

This clone was seen just once. The chain joins TRBV5-4 to TRBJ1-2; 7 bases map to TRBD1. There are 16 residues in the CDR3. V trimming: 4 bases; J trimming: 0 bases; junction bases outside the gene matches: 9. Looked up from germline, CDR1 is SGHNT and CDR2 is YYREEE (reference sequence). CDR3 sequence: CASSRDRVTPNYGYTF. The CDR3 DNA reads as TGTGCCAGCAGCCGGGACAGAGTTACCCCTAACTATGGCTACACCTTC.

This rearrangement joins TRBV10-3 to TRBJ1-1; D not certain. The V gene's germline CDR1 is ENHRY and CDR2 SYGVKD. Trimming stripped 4 bases from V and 4 bases from J, with 10 bases between. CDR3 length: 13 amino acids. The CDR3 nucleotides are TGTGCCATCAGTGGAATCGTCGGCACTGAAGCTTTCTTT. Translation: CAISGIVGTEAFF.

The chain links TRBV4-1 to TRBJ1-5, with 8 bases fitting TRBD1. The germline V gene has CDR1 MGHRA and CDR2 YSYEKL. J gave up 3 bases and V 4 bases, and 5 bases lay outside the gene matches. The CDR3 loop spans 15 amino acids. The CDR3 here is CASSPLGQDNQPQHF. CDR3 bases: TGCGCCAGCAGCCCCTTGGGACAGGACAATCAGCCCCAGCATTTT.

CDR3 DNA: TGTGCCAGTAGTCCCCTGACTCCCGGGAACACTGAAGCTTTCTTT. Encoded protein: CASSPLTPGNTEAFF. The chain carries TRBV19 and TRBJ1-1; D call uncertain. V was pared by 5 bases and J by 1 base, with 14 bases between. Germline V gene data show CDR1 as LNHDA and CDR2 as SQIVND (reference sequence). CDR3 length: 15 residues.

J is TRBJ2-1 and V is TRBV4-2; 8 nucleotides agree with TRBD2. This CDR3 spans 19 amino acids. Germline CDR1 is LGHNA and CDR2 is YNFKEQ. J gave up 0 bases and V 4 bases, and 14 bases lay outside the gene matches. The CDR3 loop is CASSRQGGGPSSSYNEQFF. The DNA of the CDR3 is TGTGCCAGCAGCCGCCAGGGCGGGGGGCCTTCCAGCTCCTACAATGAGCAGTTCTTC.

To note about this clone: Germline is not matched at one junction end, which may reflect a read error. V usage is TRBV30 and J usage is TRBJ1-4, with 7 bases identical to TRBD1. In germline, CDR1 is GTSNPN, CDR2 SVGIG (reference sequence). The CDR3 extends over 12 amino acids. CDR3 loop: CAWSNRGEKLLF. In DNA, the CDR3 is TGTGCCTGGAGTAACAGGGGTGAAAAACTGCTTTTT.

The CDR3 region has the DNA TGTGCCAGCCTCCGGGGGACAGTCAAAAACATTCAGTACTTC. It specifies CASLRGTVKNIQYF. The chain recombines TRBV2 with TRBJ2-4; D might be TRBD1 (7 bases). The V gene's germline CDR1 is SNHLY and CDR2 FYNNEI. This CDR3 has 14 amino acids. V shed 8 bases and J shed 3 bases, with 14 bases lying between them.

This sequence joins TRBV5-4 and TRBJ1-6, with 7 bases matching TRBD1. This CDR3 region has 17 residues. V lost 3 bases, J lost 7 bases, and 13 bases stayed unmatched. CDR1 is SGHNT, CDR2 YYREEE, per germline (reference sequence). The CDR3 coding sequence is TGTGCCAGCAGCTCCACAGGGGTTCGGAGTCGGAATTCACCCCTCCACTTT. Translated: CASSSTGVRSRNSPLHF. Full variable domain (missing parts from reference TRBV5-4 and TRBJ1-6): ETGVTQSPTHLIKTRGQQVTLRCSSQSGHNTVSWYQQALGQGPQFIFQYYREEENGRGNFPPRFSGLQFPNYSSELNVNALELDDSALYLCASSSTGVRSRNSPLHFGNGTRLTVT.

This chain links TRBV5-1 with TRBJ1-5, with unresolved D. Trimming stripped 7 bases from V and 4 bases from J, with 12 bases between. The CDR3 is 13 residues long. Germline V gene lookup returns CDR1 SGHRS and CDR2 YFSETQ. The CDR3 coding sequence is TGCGCCAGCCGGGCGGGCCCGAATCAGCCCCAGCATTTT. Translated: CASRAGPNQPQHF. Using reference TRBV5-1 and TRBJ1-5 for the parts outside the CDR3, the full variable domain is KAGVTQTPRYLIKTRGQQVTLSCSPISGHRSVSWYQQTPGQGLQFLFEYFSETQRNKGNFPGRFSGRQFSNSRSEMNVSTLELGDSALYLCASRAGPNQPQHFGDGTRLSIL.

V gene TRBV20-1 combines with J gene TRBJ1-5; no reliable D call. Germline CDR1 DFQATT, CDR2 SNEGSKA (reference sequence). The CDR3 is 10 amino acids. V lost 5 bases and J 11 bases, leaving 10 bases between the germline ends. The CDR3 DNA follows: TGCAGTGCTTATCAATCGGCCCAGCATTTT. Translation gives CSAYQSAQHF.